The sample holds a few counts of the clone carrying this T cell receptor beta chain. Its antigen is not known. The entry originates in a study of CD8+ T cells in alopecia areata. Study context: Patients in the treated group were given tofacitinib by mouth, 5 to 10 mg twice a day. Tofacitinib administration persisted for 6 to 18 months, succeeded by 6 months off drug.

Individuals with alopecia areata gave both lesional scalp punch biopsies and peripheral blood for collection. RNA was isolated and reverse transcribed to cDNA, the sequencing template. TCRdb's copy holds only in-frame clones and misses some; the assay was immunoSEQ multiplex PCR. This sample has approximately 63,000 clones, with roughly 57% found just once. Study outcomes and limitations: For lesional scalp, especially alopecia totalis/universalis, clonality was higher than in normal scalp.

Germline assignment: CDR1 LNHNV and CDR2 YYDKDF (reference sequence). This CDR3 comprises 16 residues. V dropped 3 bases and J dropped 4; count of bases not matched to a gene: 7. This TCR was sampled from a human donor with alopecia areata. The starting material was CD8+ T cells sorted from blood, obtained at week 0. This rearrangement joins TRBV15 to TRBJ1-5, with 9 bases aligning to TRBD1. For the CDR3, the DNA is TGTGCCACCAGCAGGTACCGGGACAGGGAAAATCAGCCCCAGCATTTT. Its translation: CATSRYRDRENQPQHF.